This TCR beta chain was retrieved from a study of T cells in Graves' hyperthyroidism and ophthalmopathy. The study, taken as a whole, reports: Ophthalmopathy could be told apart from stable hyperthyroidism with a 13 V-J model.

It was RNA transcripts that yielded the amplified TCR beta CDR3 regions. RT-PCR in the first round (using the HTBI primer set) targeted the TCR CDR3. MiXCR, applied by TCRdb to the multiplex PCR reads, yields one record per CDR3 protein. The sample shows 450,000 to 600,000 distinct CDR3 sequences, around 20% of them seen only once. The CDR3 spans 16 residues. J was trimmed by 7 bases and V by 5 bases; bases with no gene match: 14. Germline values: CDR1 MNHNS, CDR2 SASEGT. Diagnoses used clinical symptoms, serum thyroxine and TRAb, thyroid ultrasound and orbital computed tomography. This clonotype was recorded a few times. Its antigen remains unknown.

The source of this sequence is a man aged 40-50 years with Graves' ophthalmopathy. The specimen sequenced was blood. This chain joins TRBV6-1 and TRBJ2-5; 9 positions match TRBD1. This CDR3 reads CASSSLGQGKPGTQYF. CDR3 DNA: TGTGCCAGCAGTAGCCTAGGACAGGGGAAACCGGGGACCCAGTACTTC.